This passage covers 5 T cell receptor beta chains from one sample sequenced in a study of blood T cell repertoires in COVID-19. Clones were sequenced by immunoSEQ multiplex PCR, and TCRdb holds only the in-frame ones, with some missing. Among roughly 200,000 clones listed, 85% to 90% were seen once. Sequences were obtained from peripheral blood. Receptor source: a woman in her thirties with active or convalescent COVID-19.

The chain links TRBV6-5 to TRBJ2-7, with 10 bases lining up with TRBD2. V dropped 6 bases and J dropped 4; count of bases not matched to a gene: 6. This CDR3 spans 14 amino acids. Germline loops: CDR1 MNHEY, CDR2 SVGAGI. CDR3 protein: CASRIAGGMYEQYF. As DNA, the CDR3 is TGTGCCAGCAGGATAGCGGGAGGCATGTACGAGCAGTACTTC.

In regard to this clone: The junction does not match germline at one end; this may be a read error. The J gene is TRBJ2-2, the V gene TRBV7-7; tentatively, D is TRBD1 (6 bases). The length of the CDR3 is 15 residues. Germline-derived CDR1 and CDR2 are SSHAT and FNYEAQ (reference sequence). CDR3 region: CASTPRVGAGGELFF. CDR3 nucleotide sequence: TGTGCTAGCACCCCCCGGGTGGGGGCCGGCGGGGAGCTGTTTTTT.

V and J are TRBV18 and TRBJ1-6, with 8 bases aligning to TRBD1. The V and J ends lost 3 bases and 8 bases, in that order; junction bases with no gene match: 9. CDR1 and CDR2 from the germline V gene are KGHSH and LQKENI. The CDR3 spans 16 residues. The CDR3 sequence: CASSPTTGDGDSPLHF. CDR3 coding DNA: TGTGCCAGCTCACCGACGACAGGGGACGGTGATTCACCCCTCCACTTT.

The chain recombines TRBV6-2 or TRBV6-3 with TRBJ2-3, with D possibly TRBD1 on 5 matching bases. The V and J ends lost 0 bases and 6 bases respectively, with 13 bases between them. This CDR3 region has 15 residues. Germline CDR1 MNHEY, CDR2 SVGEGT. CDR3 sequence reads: CASSYSTAHADTQYF. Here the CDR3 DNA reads TGTGCCAGCAGTTACTCGACAGCCCACGCGGATACGCAGTATTTT.

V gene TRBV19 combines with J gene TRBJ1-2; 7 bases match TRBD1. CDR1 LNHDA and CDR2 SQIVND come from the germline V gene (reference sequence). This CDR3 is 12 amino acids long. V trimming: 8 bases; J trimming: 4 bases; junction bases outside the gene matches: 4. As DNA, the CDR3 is TGTGCCAGTGGACAGGAAACCTATGGCTACACCTTC. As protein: CASGQETYGYTF.